A selection of T cell receptor beta chains follows, all from one sample in a study of shared clonotypes between healthy human individuals. Profiling relied on immunoSEQ multiplex PCR, and the TCRdb table lists in-frame clones only, not all of them. Here the sample spans about 770,000 clones, 72% being singletons. The sample taken for sequencing was memory CD4+ T cells sorted from blood. The receptor source for this set is a woman aged 25 to 39 in good health. CDR3s include the opening cysteine and the closing phenylalanine or tryptophan. Fields, in order: V gene, J gene, D gene, clone size, CDR3 length, CDR3 DNA, CDR3 protein. A D gene is named only where the DNA matches it firmly. Only some rows state a clone size, as once, few, many or a class for expanded clones.

V: TRBV11-2
J: TRBJ2-5
D: NA
size: NA
length: 14
DNA: TGTGCCAGCAGCTTCAGTCAGTTACAAGAGACCCAGTACTTC
CDR3: CASSFSQLQETQYF

V: TRBV30
J: TRBJ2-1
D: TRBD1
size: NA
length: 14
DNA: TGTGCCTGGAGCAACCGGGACAGGGCCCGAGAGCAGTTCTTC
CDR3: CAWSNRDRAREQFF

V: TRBV7-8
J: TRBJ2-2
D: TRBD1
size: many
length: 14
DNA: TGTGCCAGCAGCCCCCAGGGGGCCACCGGGGAGCTGTTTTTT
CDR3: CASSPQGATGELFF

V: TRBV7-6
J: TRBJ1-2
D: NA
size: NA
length: 13
DNA: TGTGCCAGCAGCCCCAGTGGGGGCTATGGCTACACCTTC
CDR3: CASSPSGGYGYTF

V: TRBV19
J: TRBJ2-7
D: TRBD2
size: NA
length: 15
DNA: TGTGCCAGTAGTATAGCCGCGGGAGCCCACCACGAGCAGTACTTC
CDR3: CASSIAAGAHHEQYF

V: TRBV9
J: TRBJ2-3
D: NA
size: NA
length: 13
DNA: TGTGCCAGCAGCGCCTACCCCTCGGATACGCAGTATTTT
CDR3: CASSAYPSDTQYF

V: TRBV5-1
J: TRBJ2-5
D: NA
size: NA
length: 14
DNA: TGCGCCAGCAGCTTGGGGCAGGCAGGGGAGACCCAGTACTTC
CDR3: CASSLGQAGETQYF

V: TRBV11-2
J: TRBJ2-3
D: NA
size: NA
length: 14
DNA: TGTGCCAGCAGCTTAAGCTTCGGCACAGATACGCAGTATTTT
CDR3: CASSLSFGTDTQYF

V: TRBV19
J: TRBJ1-1
D: NA
size: NA
length: 15
DNA: TGTGCCAGTAGTAAGGAGGGACTACCGAACACTGAAGCTTTCTTT
CDR3: CASSKEGLPNTEAFF

V: TRBV27
J: TRBJ2-7
D: NA
size: NA
length: 14
DNA: TGTGCCAGCAGCACGACCCCCTCGCCGTTCGGTCAGTACTTC
CDR3: CASSTTPSPFGQYF

V: TRBV30
J: TRBJ1-2
D: TRBD1
size: few
length: 13
DNA: TGTGCCTGGGGGGGACAGGGCGGGAGCGGCTACACCTTC
CDR3: CAWGGQGGSGYTF

V: TRBV6-6
J: TRBJ2-5
D: TRBD2
size: NA
length: 15
DNA: TGTGCCAGCAGAGATAGCGGGAAGGTGGCGGAGACCCAGTACTTC
CDR3: CASRDSGKVAETQYF

V: TRBV7-8
J: TRBJ2-5
D: NA
size: NA
length: 13
DNA: TGTGCCAGCAGCTCGGGGAGAGAAGAGACCCAGTACTTC
CDR3: CASSSGREETQYF

V: TRBV6-1
J: TRBJ1-3
D: NA
size: few
length: 13
DNA: TGTGCCAGCAGAGGGGATCCCGGAAACACCATATATTTT
CDR3: CASRGDPGNTIYF

V: TRBV10-3
J: TRBJ2-1
D: TRBD2
size: NA
length: 15
DNA: TGTGCCACCAGAACCGGGACTAGGGGTTCCGATGAGCAGTTCTTC
CDR3: CATRTGTRGSDEQFF

V: TRBV15
J: TRBJ1-1
D: NA
size: many
length: 13
DNA: TGTGCCACCTCGGGGTGGGTTTACACTGAAGCTTTCTTT
CDR3: CATSGWVYTEAFF

V: TRBV28
J: TRBJ2-7
D: NA
size: NA
length: 11
DNA: TGTGCCAGCAGTTCATTTTACGAGCAGTACTTC
CDR3: CASSSFYEQYF

V: TRBV2
J: TRBJ2-2
D: NA
size: once
length: 15
DNA: TGTGCCAGCAGTGATCCAGCATCGAACACCGGGGAGCTGTTTTTT
CDR3: CASSDPASNTGELFF

V: TRBV6-5
J: TRBJ1-5
D: NA
size: NA
length: 13
DNA: TGTGCCAGCACCAAGCAAGCTAATCAGCCCCAGCATTTT
CDR3: CASTKQANQPQHF

V: TRBV7-5
J: TRBJ2-7
D: NA
size: NA
length: 17
DNA: TGTGTCAGAAGCTTATTCCGGGGGGGAGGCTACTCCTACGAGCAGTACTTC
CDR3: CVRSLFRGGGYSYEQYF

V: TRBV5-6
J: TRBJ2-1
D: TRBD1
size: NA
length: 16
DNA: TGTGCCAGCAGCTTTGAGTGGACAGGGGAGGCGGATGAGCAGTTCTTC
CDR3: CASSFEWTGEADEQFF

V: TRBV2
J: TRBJ2-7
D: TRBD2
size: NA
length: 14
DNA: TGTGCCAGTAGTGGGGAAGCGGGAGCGGTCGAGCAGTACTTC
CDR3: CASSGEAGAVEQYF

V: TRBV11-2
J: TRBJ2-3
D: NA
size: NA
length: 15
DNA: TGTGCCAGCAGCCGCCGGACGTCTAGAACCGATACGCAGTATTTT
CDR3: CASSRRTSRTDTQYF

V: TRBV4-1
J: TRBJ1-5
D: TRBD1
size: NA
length: 15
DNA: TGCGCCAGCAGCTTCGGGACAGGGAGCAATCAGCCCCAGCATTTT
CDR3: CASSFGTGSNQPQHF

V: TRBV19
J: TRBJ1-5
D: TRBD1
size: NA
length: 17
DNA: TGTGCCAGTAACATGGGACAGGGATCTAAAGTTAATCAGCCCCAGCATTTT
CDR3: CASNMGQGSKVNQPQHF

V: TRBV9
J: TRBJ2-7
D: TRBD1
size: few
length: 14
DNA: TGTGCCAGCAGCGCCGGAGGGACAGGCGGCGAGCAGTACTTC
CDR3: CASSAGGTGGEQYF

V: TRBV19
J: TRBJ2-2
D: TRBD2
size: few
length: 14
DNA: TGTGCCAGTAATAGCGGGAGGAACACCGGGGAGCTGTTTTTT
CDR3: CASNSGRNTGELFF

V: TRBV28
J: TRBJ2-1
D: NA
size: few
length: 17
DNA: TGTGCCAGCAGTTTTTACATCAGCGGCCCGGCGGTAAATGAGCAGTTCTTC
CDR3: CASSFYISGPAVNEQFF

V: TRBV11-3
J: TRBJ2-1
D: NA
size: NA
length: 15
DNA: TGTGCCAGCAGCCACAGCCGGACCCAGAGGGACGAGCAGTTCTTC
CDR3: CASSHSRTQRDEQFF

V: TRBV27
J: TRBJ2-3
D: NA
size: few
length: 13
DNA: TGTGCCAGCAGTCTGAAGCCCACAGATACGCAGTATTTT
CDR3: CASSLKPTDTQYF

V: TRBV28
J: TRBJ1-2
D: TRBD1
size: NA
length: 16
DNA: TGTGCCAGCAGCTTTCCCGGGACAGGGGTTAACTATGGCTACACCTTC
CDR3: CASSFPGTGVNYGYTF

V: TRBV10-1
J: TRBJ1-1
D: NA
size: NA
length: 12
DNA: TGCGCCAGCAGAATAGGGGGCACTGAAGCTTTCTTT
CDR3: CASRIGGTEAFF

V: TRBV2
J: TRBJ1-4
D: TRBD1
size: NA
length: 13
DNA: TGTGCCAGCAGCGGGACAGTGGATGAAAAACTGTTTTTT
CDR3: CASSGTVDEKLFF